This TCR beta chain comes out of a study of human T cells and chemical hapten exposure. This clonotype has a count of ten or more. This sample's time point: pre-sensitization, week 0. Treatment defined: therapeutic diphenylcyclopropenone sensitization with weekly scalp DPC. Staff drew blood before applying each patch test. Suited to DPC and affected by alopecia, the donors ranged from 18 to 70 years old. Library construction involved attaching unique molecular identifiers to individual cDNA molecules, which allowed quantitative, reproducible TCR counting. Authors' data handling: Between roughly 20,000 and 700,000 TCRs appeared in each sample, and the median stood at 95,638. MiXCR, applied by TCRdb to the RACE reads, yields one record per CDR3 protein. These V and J calls originate from TCRdb's pipeline instead of the authors' own analysis. Of around 330,000 distinct CDR3 sequences detected, around 5.5% appear once; the ten largest clones hold over 7%.

In germline, CDR1 is LGHNA, CDR2 YSLEER. The CDR3 runs to 13 residues. V was shortened by 2 bases and J by 4 bases, with 6 bases between the two germline ends. The sequenced sample was whole blood, obtained in connection with sensitization to the hapten diphenylcyclopropenone (DPC). V usage is TRBV4-3 and J usage is TRBJ1-3; unclear D gene. This sequence was found in a young woman with alopecia areata. Some clones in this sample may be carry-over from other donors' samples. CDR3 in amino acids: CASSQSTGNTIYF. CDR3 coding DNA: TGCGCCAGCAGCCAAAGCACGGGAAACACCATATATTTT.